These T cell receptor beta chains were read from a single sample in a study of OX40 agonist ivuxolimab in advanced cancers. The data were produced by immunoSEQ multiplex PCR, yet TCRdb's version contains in-frame clones alone and is incomplete. The sample has 30,000 to 40,000 clones, around 70% seen once; the top ten hold roughly 19%. Sample: CD4+ or CD8+ T cells sorted from blood, taken in a trial of the OX40 agonist ivuxolimab. Source of these receptors: an adult with an advanced solid tumor such as melanoma, head and neck, liver or kidney cancer. Each CDR3 is given with its conserved first and last residue. A D gene is named only where the DNA matches it firmly. Only some rows state a clone size, as once, few, many or a class for expanded clones.

>TRBV6-5|TRBD1|TRBJ1-6|-
CASSPIYAGGTPLHF
TGTGCCAGCAGCCCTATCTATGCAGGGGGGACACCCCTCCACTTT
>TRBV6-5|-|TRBJ1-6|-
CASSYSRGINSPLHF
TGTGCCAGCAGTTACTCCAGGGGCATTAATTCACCCCTCCACTTT
>TRBV6-6|TRBD2|TRBJ2-3|-
CASREPNSGGTDTQYF
TGTGCCAGCAGGGAACCAAATAGCGGGGGCACAGATACGCAGTATTTT
>TRBV7-9|TRBD2|TRBJ2-7|-
CASSPSGGPSYEQYF
TGTGCCAGCAGCCCGAGCGGGGGACCCTCCTACGAGCAGTACTTC
>TRBV25-1|-|TRBJ1-1|few
CASSESLGAVSNTEAFF
TGTGCCAGCAGTGAATCTCTAGGAGCCGTTTCGAACACTGAAGCTTTCTTT
>TRBV7-2|TRBD1|TRBJ1-6|medium-sized
CASSSPDRHSPLHF
TGTGCCAGCAGTTCTCCGGACAGGCATTCACCCCTCCACTTT
>TRBV4-2|-|TRBJ1-5|few
CASSTGSQPQHF
TGTGCCAGCTCGACAGGCAGCCAGCCCCAGCATTTT
>TRBV11-1|-|TRBJ2-5|-
CASSSGETQYF
TGTGCCAGCAGCTCGGGGGAGACCCAGTACTTC
>TRBV7-2|-|TRBJ1-3|-
CASSPMQGSGNTIYF
TGTGCCAGCAGCCCTATGCAGGGGTCCGGAAACACCATATATTTT
>TRBV9|-|TRBJ2-5|-
CASSSGVPRETQYF
TGTGCCAGCAGCTCGGGGGTCCCTCGGGAGACCCAGTACTTC
>TRBV29-1|-|TRBJ2-7|-
CSVRGASYEQYF
TGCAGCGTTCGGGGCGCCTCCTACGAGCAGTACTTC
>TRBV5-1|-|TRBJ1-3|-
CASSWGHPSSGNTIYF
TGCGCCAGCAGCTGGGGACACCCAAGCTCTGGAAACACCATATATTTT
>TRBV10-3|TRBD1|TRBJ2-2|few
CAISPTRQGWEPTGELFF
TGTGCCATCAGTCCCACCAGACAGGGGTGGGAACCCACCGGGGAGCTGTTTTTT
>TRBV6-6|-|TRBJ1-2|-
CASSYSGGAVGYTF
TGTGCCAGCAGTTACTCTGGGGGGGCGGTTGGCTACACCTTC
>TRBV30|-|TRBJ1-4|-
CAWSAQGRLNEKLFF
TGTGCCTGGAGTGCCCAAGGGCGCCTTAATGAAAAACTGTTTTTT
>TRBV2|TRBD1|TRBJ1-5|few
CASSERYRGEQPQHF
TGTGCCAGCAGTGAAAGGTACAGGGGAGAACAGCCCCAGCATTTT
>TRBV6-1|TRBD1|TRBJ1-2|-
CASSVNRDSSYGYTF
TGTGCCAGCAGCGTGAACCGGGACAGCTCCTATGGCTACACCTTC
>TRBV5-1|-|TRBJ1-4|-
CASSLEQRSLSTTNEKLFF
TGCGCCAGCAGCTTGGAACAGCGAAGCCTATCGACAACTAATGAAAAACTGTTTTTT
>TRBV11-2|TRBD2|TRBJ2-2|-
CASSLGLAGTTGELFF
TGTGCCAGCAGCTTAGGACTAGCGGGGACAACCGGGGAGCTGTTTTTT
>TRBV18|-|TRBJ1-3|-
CASSAGTGNTIYF
TGTGCCAGCTCCGCAGGGACTGGAAACACCATATATTTT
>TRBV29-1|-|TRBJ1-3|-
CSALHSGNTIYF
TGCAGCGCCCTGCATTCTGGAAACACCATATATTTT
>TRBV4-2|-|TRBJ1-1|-
CASSFGTGNTEAFF
TGTGCCAGCAGCTTTGGCACAGGGAATACTGAAGCTTTCTTT
>TRBV6-1|TRBD1|TRBJ1-5|-
CATQGENQPQHF
TGTGCCACACAGGGGGAAAATCAGCCCCAGCATTTT
>TRBV5-1|TRBD1|TRBJ1-1|-
CASSLQGATSNTEAFF
TGCGCCAGCAGCTTGCAGGGGGCCACTTCGAACACTGAAGCTTTCTTT
>TRBV2|-|TRBJ1-6|-
CASSPGGTLHF
TGTGCCAGCAGCCCAGGAGGGACCCTCCACTTT
>TRBV19|-|TRBJ1-6|-
CASSIRQGRNSPLHF
TGTGCCAGTAGTATACGGCAGGGTAGGAATTCACCCCTCCACTTT
>TRBV29-1|-|TRBJ2-1|-
CSVAGNEQFF
TGCAGCGTTGCGGGGAATGAGCAGTTCTTC
>TRBV5-6|TRBD2|TRBJ2-1|-
CASSGTSGGALEQFF
TGTGCCAGCAGCGGGACTAGCGGGGGGGCTCTTGAGCAGTTCTTC
>TRBV19|-|TRBJ2-5|few
CASTPDGGQTQYF
TGTGCCAGTACCCCCGACGGGGGGCAGACCCAGTACTTC
>TRBV28|-|TRBJ1-1|-
CASSFNFLSENTEAFF
TGTGCCAGCAGTTTCAACTTCCTCAGTGAGAACACTGAAGCTTTCTTT
>TRBV7-2|-|TRBJ2-5|-
CASSLFLPTETQYF
TGTGCCAGCAGCTTATTTTTACCGACCGAGACCCAGTACTTC
>TRBV6-5|-|TRBJ2-2|-
CASSYEGGELFF
TGTGCCAGCAGTTACGAGGGCGGGGAGCTGTTTTTT
>TRBV10-3|-|TRBJ1-4|-
CAISESWGEKLFF
TGTGCCATCAGTGAGTCTTGGGGTGAAAAACTGTTTTTT
>TRBV18|TRBD1|TRBJ2-2|-
CASSWTGEAGELFF
TGTGCCAGCTCATGGACAGGGGAGGCCGGGGAGCTGTTTTTT
>TRBV7-8|-|TRBJ1-4|-
CASSLFGRDNEKLFF
TGTGCCAGCAGCTTATTCGGCAGGGACAATGAAAAACTGTTTTTT
>TRBV11-2|-|TRBJ2-2|once
CASSESRGTNTGELFF
TGTGCCAGCAGCGAGAGCAGGGGCACGAACACCGGGGAGCTGTTTTTT
>TRBV4-1|TRBD2|TRBJ2-7|few
CASSPDKPAGTSSYEQYF
TGCGCCAGCAGCCCCGATAAACCAGCCGGGACTAGCTCCTACGAGCAGTACTTC
>TRBV5-1|TRBD1|TRBJ2-1|few
CASSLGGQLGSYNEQFF
TGCGCCAGCAGCTTGGGGGGACAGTTGGGCTCCTACAATGAGCAGTTCTTC
>TRBV2|-|TRBJ2-7|-
CASSASVSYEQYF
TGTGCCAGCAGTGCTTCAGTCTCCTACGAGCAGTACTTC
>TRBV6-5|-|TRBJ1-1|-
CASSYRERTEAFF
TGTGCCAGCAGTTACAGGGAAAGGACTGAAGCTTTCTTT